This T cell receptor (beta chain) is drawn from a study of CD8 T cells in Susac syndrome. Trimming removed 3 bases at V and 0 bases at J, with 24 bases between. This CDR3 spans 19 amino acids. CDR1 and CDR2 from the germline V gene are KGHSH and LQKENI. Patients with Susac syndrome met diagnostic criteria that were recently defined for definite or probable disease. cDNA came from around 0.5 to 1 ug RNA primed by random hexamers. Via MiXCR, TCRdb re-called the immunoSEQ multiplex PCR reads, giving one row per CDR3 protein. The sample lists about 150,000 distinct CDR3 sequences; approximately 95% were seen once.

Sequencing was performed on CD8+ T cells from PBMCs. The rearrangement links TRBV18 to TRBJ2-7, with D tentatively TRBD2 (7 bases). The TCR comes from a human donor with Susac syndrome. The CDR3 region has the DNA TGTGCCAGCTCACCCCGACAGGAGACTAGCCGAAGTCTCTCCTACGAGCAGTACTTC. Its translation is CASSPRQETSRSLSYEQYF.